This section outlines one T cell receptor (beta chain) sequence together with its context. This table comes from immunoSEQ multiplex PCR, and its TCRdb copy is limited to in-frame clones, with some not included. The table has approximately 150,000 clones, around 85% seen once. The CDR3 extends over 16 amino acids. V shed 6 bases and J 8 bases; nucleotides not matched to a gene: 16. Germline V gene sequence: CDR1 SNHLY, CDR2 FYNNEI. This record belongs to a study of blood T cell repertoires in COVID-19. The material sequenced was PBMCs or T cells enriched from blood (not recorded which). The TCR was taken from a woman between 35 and 50 years old with acute COVID-19. V and J are TRBV2 and TRBJ1-2, with 9 bases that match TRBD1. The CDR3 region is CASRAASDRGSGGYTF. In DNA, the CDR3 is TGTGCCAGCAGGGCCGCCTCAGACAGGGGGTCAGGAGGCTACACCTTC. Combining the CDR3 with reference TRBV2 and TRBJ1-2 gives the whole variable domain EPEVTQTPSHQVTQMGQEVILRCVPISNHLYFYWYRQILGQKVEFLVSFYNNEISEKSEIFDDQFSVERPDGSNFTLKIRSTKLEDSAMYFCASRAASDRGSGGYTFGSGTRLTVV.